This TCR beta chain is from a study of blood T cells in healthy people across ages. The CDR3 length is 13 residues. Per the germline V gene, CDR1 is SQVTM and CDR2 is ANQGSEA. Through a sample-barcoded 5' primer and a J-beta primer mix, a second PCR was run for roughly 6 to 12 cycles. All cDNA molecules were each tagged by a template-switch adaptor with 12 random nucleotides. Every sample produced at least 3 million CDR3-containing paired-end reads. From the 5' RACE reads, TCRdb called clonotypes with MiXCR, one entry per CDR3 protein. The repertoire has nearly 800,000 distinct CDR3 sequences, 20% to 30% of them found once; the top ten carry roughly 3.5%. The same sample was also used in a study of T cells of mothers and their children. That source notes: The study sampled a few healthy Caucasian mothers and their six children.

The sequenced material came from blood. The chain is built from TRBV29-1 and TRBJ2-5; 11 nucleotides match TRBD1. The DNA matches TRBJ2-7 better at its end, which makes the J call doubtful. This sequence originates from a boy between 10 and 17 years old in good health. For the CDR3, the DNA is TGCAGCGTTGCGGACAGGGGGCTCTACGAGCAGTACTTC. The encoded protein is CSVADRGLYEQYF.